A single sample is the source of the 11 T cell receptor beta chains below, sequenced in a study of shared clonotypes between healthy human individuals. The method was immunoSEQ multiplex PCR; TCRdb's version includes in-frame clones alone and lacks a portion of them. Of about 700,000 clones listed, under 95% are singletons. Naive CD8 cells lacked CD45RO, underwent positive selection for CCR7 and left out terminally differentiated effector memory CD45RA+ cells. The sequenced sample consisted of naive CD8+ T cells sorted from blood. The source is a man under 40 in good health.

The chain recombines TRBV7-3 with TRBJ2-6; TRBD1 aligns across 8 bases. Looked up from germline, CDR1 is SGHTA and CDR2 is FQGTGA. Unmatched junction bases numbered 6, after V lost 5 bases and J lost 0 bases. This CDR3 has 17 amino acids. CDR3 loop: CASSPPGGLSGANVLTF. The CDR3 region has the DNA TGTGCCAGCAGCCCCCCAGGGGGCCTCTCTGGGGCCAACGTCCTGACTTTC.

V and J are TRBV5-4 and TRBJ1-2; D possibly corresponds to TRBD1 (6 bases). V was pared by 0 bases and J by 6 bases, with 15 bases between. CDR3 length: 15 amino acids. Germline V gene sequence: CDR1 SGHNT, CDR2 YYREEE (reference sequence). CDR3 nucleotide sequence: TGTGCCAGCAGCTTGGAATGGGGGCAAAAGGATGGCTACACCTTC. Residues: CASSLEWGQKDGYTF.

This chain connects TRBV28 to TRBJ2-1, with 7 positions matching TRBD2. Trimming removed 2 bases from V and 4 bases from J; junction bases left unmatched: 11. The CDR3 spans 17 residues. From germline, CDR1 is MDHEN and CDR2 SYDVKM. The CDR3: CASSLRLAVALYNEQFF. The CDR3 nucleotides read TGTGCCAGCAGTTTACGTCTAGCGGTAGCGCTTTACAATGAGCAGTTCTTC.

V and J are TRBV10-3 and TRBJ1-1, with no clear D. Germline lookup yields CDR1 ENHRY and CDR2 SYGVKD. V lost 0 bases to trimming and J lost 0 bases, with 5 bases between them. The CDR3 is made up of 14 amino acids. The CDR3 sequence is CAISESTVNTEAFF. The CDR3 DNA reads TGTGCCATCAGTGAGTCTACAGTGAACACTGAAGCTTTCTTT.

The chain combines TRBV9 with TRBJ2-2; D remains ambiguous. The CDR3 runs to 15 residues. Trimming removed 0 bases from V and 8 bases from J, with 14 bases in between. Germline lookup yields CDR1 SGDLS and CDR2 YYNGEE. In DNA, the CDR3 is TGTGCCAGCAGCGTAGAGGGATCAAACCCTGGGGAGCTGTTTTTT. It encodes CASSVEGSNPGELFF.

This clone has just one count. The genes are TRBV7-9 and TRBJ2-2; 7 bases are a match to TRBD2. The CDR3 loop spans 13 amino acids. CDR1 SEHNR and CDR2 FQNEAQ come from the germline V gene (reference sequence). Germline trimming cut 5 bases from V and 4 bases from J; bases unmatched to any gene: 1. CDR3 bases: TGTGCCAGCAGCCGCGGGGGCACCGGGGAGCTGTTTTTT. It specifies CASSRGGTGELFF.

V and J are TRBV27 and TRBJ2-3; tentative D call: TRBD2 (5 bases). Germline CDR1 reads MNHEY; CDR2 reads SMNVEV (reference sequence). This CDR3 comprises 13 residues. Trimming took off 7 bases at V and 3 bases at J, with 11 bases between the two ends. The CDR3 reads CASTLTGTDTQYF. The CDR3 DNA sequence: TGTGCCAGCACCTTAACGGGGACAGATACGCAGTATTTT.

The chain has TRBV15 and TRBJ2-1; D gene unclear. The germline V gene has CDR1 LNHNV and CDR2 YYDKDF (reference sequence). This CDR3 region has 13 residues. The V end lost 5 bases, the J end lost 4 bases, and 9 bases lay between the germline ends. CDR3 protein: CATSGDQYNEQFF. The CDR3 region has the DNA TGTGCCACCAGCGGCGACCAGTACAATGAGCAGTTCTTC.

The chain couples TRBV11-2 to TRBJ2-3; perhaps TRBD1 as D (5 bases). With 5 bases removed from V and 2 bases from J, the gap between germline ends came to 17 bases. Germline V gene sequence: CDR1 SGHAT, CDR2 FQNNGV. The length of the CDR3 is 16 residues. This CDR3 is CASSDLTVLITDTQYF. The CDR3 DNA is TGTGCCAGCAGCGATCTGACAGTCCTCATCACAGATACGCAGTATTTT.

This chain links TRBV28 with TRBJ2-1; D is possibly TRBD1 (5 bases). V lost 1 base and J 3 bases, leaving 10 bases between the germline ends. Germline V lookup: CDR1 MDHEN, CDR2 SYDVKM. The length of the CDR3 is 15 residues. The CDR3 reads CASSLFRVYYNEQFF. In nucleotides, the CDR3 is TGTGCCAGCAGTTTATTCAGGGTTTACTACAATGAGCAGTTCTTC.

This chain uses TRBV2 with TRBJ2-7; no definite D call. The CDR3 has 12 residues. V was clipped by 8 bases and J by 2 bases, with 10 bases between them. Germline-derived CDR1 and CDR2 are SNHLY and FYNNEI. CDR3 protein: CASEKPPYEQYF. Here the CDR3 DNA reads TGTGCCAGCGAGAAACCGCCCTACGAGCAGTACTTC.